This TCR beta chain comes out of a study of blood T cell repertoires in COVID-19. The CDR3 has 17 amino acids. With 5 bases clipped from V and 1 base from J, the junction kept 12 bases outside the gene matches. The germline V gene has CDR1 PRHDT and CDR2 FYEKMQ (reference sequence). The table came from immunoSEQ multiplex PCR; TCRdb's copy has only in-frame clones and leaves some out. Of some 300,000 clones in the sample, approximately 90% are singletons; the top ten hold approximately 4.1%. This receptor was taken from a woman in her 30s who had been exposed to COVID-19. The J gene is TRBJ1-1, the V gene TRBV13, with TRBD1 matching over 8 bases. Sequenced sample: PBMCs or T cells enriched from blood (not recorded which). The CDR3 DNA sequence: TGTGCCAGCAGCCTCGGCCTAGAGGGGACAGGGAACACTGAAGCTTTCTTT. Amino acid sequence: CASSLGLEGTGNTEAFF.